The 11 T cell receptor beta chains below all came from one sample that was sequenced in a study of shared clonotypes between healthy human individuals. Libraries were prepared by immunoSEQ multiplex PCR; TCRdb keeps only in-frame clonotypes and omits some of them. The sample shows roughly 1.4 million clones, 98% of them seen only once. Specimen: naive CD4+ T cells sorted from blood. Specified subset: CD45RA+ positively selected. These receptors were taken from a young man in good health.

V and J are TRBV10-2 and TRBJ1-5, with D possibly matching TRBD1 (5 bases). Trimming stripped 5 bases from V and 0 bases from J, with 8 bases between. The CDR3 consists of 14 residues. Germline values: CDR1 WSHSY, CDR2 SAAADI. CDR3 bases: TGCGCCAGCAGTTATGGGGGTAGCAATCAGCCCCAGCATTTT. This codes for CASSYGGSNQPQHF.

About this clone itself: The sample holds other DNA sequences that translate to the same CDR3. The CDR3, as DNA: TGCAGCGTTGTCGGTACCTACGAGCAGTACTTC. It encodes CSVVGTYEQYF. The chain combines TRBV29-1 with TRBJ2-7; unclear D gene. In germline, CDR1 is SQVTM, CDR2 ANQGSEA. There are 11 residues in the CDR3. Trimming took off 4 bases at V and 2 bases at J, with 6 bases between the two ends.

The V and J genes are TRBV9 and TRBJ2-7, with D perhaps assigned TRBD1 or TRBD2 (5 bases each). Trimming stripped 0 bases from V and 6 bases from J, with 22 bases between. CDR3 length equals 17 residues. CDR1 and CDR2 from the germline V gene are SGDLS and YYNGEE. CDR3: CASSVGRETVLGGEQYF. The CDR3 coding sequence is TGTGCCAGCAGCGTAGGTAGGGAGACAGTCCTTGGGGGCGAGCAGTACTTC.

This chain uses TRBV28 with TRBJ1-1, with a tentative D call TRBD1 (6 bases). This CDR3 region has 19 residues. V gave up 3 bases and J gave up 1 base, with 24 bases separating them. Germline CDR1 is MDHEN and CDR2 is SYDVKM. This chain's CDR3 is CASSFIWMEGGFTNTEAFF. In DNA form, the CDR3 reads TGTGCCAGCAGTTTCATTTGGATGGAGGGGGGATTCACGAACACTGAAGCTTTCTTT.

This clone was found once. The chain joins TRBV6-1 to TRBJ1-3; D remains unclear. The CDR3 sequence is 15 residues long. The ends were cut back, 6 bases at V and 0 bases at J, with 12 bases in the middle. CDR1 and CDR2 from the germline V gene are MNHNS and SASEGT. This CDR3 reads CASSPDTTSGNTIYF. CDR3 nucleotides: TGTGCCAGCAGCCCCGACACGACCTCTGGAAACACCATATATTTT.

V is TRBV2 and J is TRBJ2-3; D is unclear. The CDR3 runs 12 residues. Trimming took 6 bases from V and 5 from J, leaving 9 bases between them. Germline V gene data show CDR1 as SNHLY and CDR2 as FYNNEI. The CDR3 loop reads CASSMRIDTQYF. As DNA, the CDR3 is TGTGCCAGCAGCATGAGGATAGATACGCAGTATTTT. Based on the CDR3 plus reference TRBV2 and TRBJ2-3, the full variable domain is EPEVTQTPSHQVTQMGQEVILRCVPISNHLYFYWYRQILGQKVEFLVSFYNNEISEKSEIFDDQFSVERPDGSNFTLKIRSTKLEDSAMYFCASSMRIDTQYFGPGTRLTVL.

To note about this clone: Other DNA sequences within the sample encode an identical CDR3. This CDR3 reads CASSLAPGANYGYTF. In nucleotides, the CDR3 is TGCGCCAGCAGCTTGGCCCCCGGCGCTAACTATGGCTACACCTTC. This sequence joins TRBV5-1 and TRBJ1-2; the D is unclear. CDR3 length equals 15 residues. Trimming pared 0 bases from V and 0 bases from J, leaving 9 bases between. Germline CDR1 and CDR2: SGHRS and YFSETQ.

This chain uses TRBV10-3 with TRBJ2-7; D not certain. V was pared by 6 bases and J by 0 bases, with 9 bases between. Germline CDR1 is ENHRY and CDR2 is SYGVKD. This CDR3 spans 13 amino acids. The CDR3 sequence is CAIRNDGSYEQYF. CDR3 nucleotide sequence: TGTGCCATCAGGAATGACGGCTCCTACGAGCAGTACTTC.

The chain recombines TRBV5-6 with TRBJ2-7, with 9 bases that match TRBD1. Losses at the gene ends were 4 bases for V and 4 bases for J; bases not matched to a gene: 9. In germline, CDR1 is SGHDT, CDR2 YYEEEE. The CDR3 consists of 15 residues. The chain's CDR3 is CASSPQDRGGYEQYF. The CDR3 DNA reads as TGTGCCAGCAGCCCACAGGACAGGGGCGGGTACGAGCAGTACTTC.

This clone was recorded only once. The CDR3 spells CASSQEPPGPQETQYF. In DNA, the CDR3 is TGCGCCAGCAGCCAAGAGCCCCCGGGACCACAAGAGACCCAGTACTTC. The chain employs TRBV4-1 and TRBJ2-5; either TRBD1 or TRBD2 may fit D (5 bases each). Between the trimmed V and J ends, which lost 0 bases and 2 bases, there was a span of 13 bases. The CDR3 spans 16 residues. Looked up from germline, CDR1 is MGHRA and CDR2 is YSYEKL.

J is TRBJ1-5 and V is TRBV6-6; 7 bases fit TRBD1. CDR3 length equals 16 residues. In germline, CDR1 is MNHNY, CDR2 SVGAGI (reference sequence). The junction had 10 bases not matched to a gene; V was cut back by 5 bases and J by 3 bases. CDR3 coding DNA: TGTGCCAGCAGTACTTTGACCGGGACAGTCAATCAGCCCCAGCATTTT. Encoded protein: CASSTLTGTVNQPQHF.